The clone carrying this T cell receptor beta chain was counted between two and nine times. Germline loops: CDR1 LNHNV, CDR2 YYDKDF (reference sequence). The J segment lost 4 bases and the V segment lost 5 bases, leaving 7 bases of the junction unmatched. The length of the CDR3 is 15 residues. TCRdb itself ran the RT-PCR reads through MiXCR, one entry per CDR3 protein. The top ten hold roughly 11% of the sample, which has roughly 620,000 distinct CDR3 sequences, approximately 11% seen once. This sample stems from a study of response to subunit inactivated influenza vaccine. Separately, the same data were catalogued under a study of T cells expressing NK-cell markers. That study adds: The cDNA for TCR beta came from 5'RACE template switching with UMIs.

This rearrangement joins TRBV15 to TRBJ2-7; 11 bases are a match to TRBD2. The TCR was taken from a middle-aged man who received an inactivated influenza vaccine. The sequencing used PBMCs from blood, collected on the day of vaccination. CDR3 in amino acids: CATSAPTSGMYEQYF. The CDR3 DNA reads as TGTGCCACCAGCGCTCCGACTAGCGGGATGTACGAGCAGTACTTC.